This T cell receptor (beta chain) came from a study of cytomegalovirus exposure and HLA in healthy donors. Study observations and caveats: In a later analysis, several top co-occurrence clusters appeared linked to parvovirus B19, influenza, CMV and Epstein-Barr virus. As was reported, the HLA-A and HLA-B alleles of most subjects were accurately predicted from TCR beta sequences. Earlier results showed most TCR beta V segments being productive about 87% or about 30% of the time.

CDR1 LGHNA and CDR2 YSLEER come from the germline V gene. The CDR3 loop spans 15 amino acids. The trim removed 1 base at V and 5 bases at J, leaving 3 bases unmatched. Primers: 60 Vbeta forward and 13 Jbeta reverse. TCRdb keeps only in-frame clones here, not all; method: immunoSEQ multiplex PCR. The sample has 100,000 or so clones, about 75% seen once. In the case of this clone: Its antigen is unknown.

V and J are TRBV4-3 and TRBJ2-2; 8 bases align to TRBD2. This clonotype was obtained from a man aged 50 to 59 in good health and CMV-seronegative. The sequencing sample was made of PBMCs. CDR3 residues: CASSQGRGGTGELFF. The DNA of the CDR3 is TGCGCCAGCAGCCAAGGCCGGGGGGGTACCGGGGAGCTGTTTTTT.